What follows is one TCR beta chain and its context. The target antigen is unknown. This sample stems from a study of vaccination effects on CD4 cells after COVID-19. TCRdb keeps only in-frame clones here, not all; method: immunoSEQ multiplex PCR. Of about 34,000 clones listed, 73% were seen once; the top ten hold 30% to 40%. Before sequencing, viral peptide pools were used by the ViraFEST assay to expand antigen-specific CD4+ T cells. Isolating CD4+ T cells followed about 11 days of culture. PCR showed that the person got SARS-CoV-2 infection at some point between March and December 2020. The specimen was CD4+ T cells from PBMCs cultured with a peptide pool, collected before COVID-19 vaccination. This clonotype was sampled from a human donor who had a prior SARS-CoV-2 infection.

CDR3 nucleotides: TGTGCCAGCAGCGTAGAAGTAACTAGCGGGGAGACCCAGTACTTC. Protein: CASSVEVTSGETQYF. The genes are TRBV9 and TRBJ2-5; TRBD2 aligns across 9 bases. J lost 5 bases, V lost 0 bases, and 5 bases had no gene match. The CDR3 extends over 15 amino acids. The germline gives CDR1 SGDLS, CDR2 YYNGEE. Looking up the rest from reference TRBV9 and TRBJ2-5 gives the full variable domain: DSGVTQTPKHLITATGQRVTLRCSPRSGDLSVYWYQQSLDQGLQFLIQYYNGEERAKGNILERFSAQQFPDLHSELNLSSLELGDSALYFCASSVEVTSGETQYFGPGTRLLVL.